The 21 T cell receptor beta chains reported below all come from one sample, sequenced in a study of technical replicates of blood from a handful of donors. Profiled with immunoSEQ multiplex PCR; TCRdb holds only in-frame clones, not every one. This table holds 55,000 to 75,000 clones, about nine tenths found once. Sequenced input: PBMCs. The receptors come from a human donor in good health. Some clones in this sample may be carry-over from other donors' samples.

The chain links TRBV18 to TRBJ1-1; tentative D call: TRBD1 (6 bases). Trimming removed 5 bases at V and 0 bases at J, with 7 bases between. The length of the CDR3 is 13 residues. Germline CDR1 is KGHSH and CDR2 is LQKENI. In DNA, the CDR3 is TGTGCCAGCTCAGCAGGGGTGAACACTGAAGCTTTCTTT. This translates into CASSAGVNTEAFF. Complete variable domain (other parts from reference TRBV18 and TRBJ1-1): NAGVMQNPRHLVRRRGQEARLRCSPMKGHSHVYWYRQLPEEGLKFMVYLQKENIIDESGMPKERFSAEFPKEGPSILRIQQVVRGDSAAYFCASSAGVNTEAFFGQGTRLTVV.

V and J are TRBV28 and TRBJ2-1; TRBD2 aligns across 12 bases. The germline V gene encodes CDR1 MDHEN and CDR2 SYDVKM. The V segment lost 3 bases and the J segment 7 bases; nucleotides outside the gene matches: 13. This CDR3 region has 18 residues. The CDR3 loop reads CASSFGFRSSGRGNEQFF. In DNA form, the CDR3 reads TGTGCCAGCAGTTTCGGGTTCCGATCTAGCGGGAGGGGGAATGAGCAGTTCTTC.

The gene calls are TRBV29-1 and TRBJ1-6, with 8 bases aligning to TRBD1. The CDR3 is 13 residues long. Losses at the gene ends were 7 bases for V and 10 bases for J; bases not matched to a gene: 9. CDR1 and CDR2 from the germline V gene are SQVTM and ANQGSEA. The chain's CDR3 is CSASQGVDSPLHF. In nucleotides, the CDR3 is TGCAGCGCGTCACAGGGGGTCGACTCACCCCTCCACTTT.

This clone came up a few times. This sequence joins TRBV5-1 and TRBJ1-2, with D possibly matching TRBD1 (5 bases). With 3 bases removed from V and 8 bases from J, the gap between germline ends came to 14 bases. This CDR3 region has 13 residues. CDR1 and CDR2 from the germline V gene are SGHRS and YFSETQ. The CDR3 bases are TGCGCCAGCAGCTCCGACAGCCCGTTGGGCTACACCTTC. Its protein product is CASSSDSPLGYTF.

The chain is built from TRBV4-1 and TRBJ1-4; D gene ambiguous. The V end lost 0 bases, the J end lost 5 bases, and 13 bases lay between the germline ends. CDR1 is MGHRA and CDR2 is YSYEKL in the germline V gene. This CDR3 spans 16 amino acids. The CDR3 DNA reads TGCGCCAGCAGCCAAGATTCGGCAGCGAGAAATGAAAAACTGTTTTTT. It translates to CASSQDSAARNEKLFF.

For the CDR3, the DNA is TGCGCCAGCAGCTCCACCCGGACAGGGAATAGCGAGCAGTACTTC. Its translation: CASSSTRTGNSEQYF. The V gene is TRBV5-1, the J gene TRBJ2-7; 8 bases are shared with TRBD1. CDR1 is SGHRS and CDR2 is YFSETQ in the germline V gene. The CDR3 runs to 15 residues. V shed 3 bases, J shed 6 bases, and the junction held 11 bases outside the gene matches.

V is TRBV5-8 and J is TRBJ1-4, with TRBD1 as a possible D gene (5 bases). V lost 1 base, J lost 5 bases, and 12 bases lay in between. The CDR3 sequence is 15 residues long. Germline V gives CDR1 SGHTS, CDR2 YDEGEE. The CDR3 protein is CASSLMTAQNEKLFF. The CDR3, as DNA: TGTGCCAGCAGCTTGATGACAGCCCAAAATGAAAAACTGTTTTTT.

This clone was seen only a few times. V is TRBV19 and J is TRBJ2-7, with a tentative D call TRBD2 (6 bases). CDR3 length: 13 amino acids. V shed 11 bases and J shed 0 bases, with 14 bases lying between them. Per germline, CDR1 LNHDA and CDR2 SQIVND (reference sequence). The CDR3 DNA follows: TGTGCCGGGGGGAAATGGATCTCCTACGAGCAGTACTTC. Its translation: CAGGKWISYEQYF.

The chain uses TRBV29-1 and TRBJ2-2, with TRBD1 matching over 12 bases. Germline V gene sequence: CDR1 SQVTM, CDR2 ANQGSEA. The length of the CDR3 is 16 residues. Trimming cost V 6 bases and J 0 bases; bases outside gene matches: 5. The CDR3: CSVRDRGPPNTGELFF. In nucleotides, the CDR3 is TGCAGCGTCAGGGACAGGGGGCCGCCGAACACCGGGGAGCTGTTTTTT.

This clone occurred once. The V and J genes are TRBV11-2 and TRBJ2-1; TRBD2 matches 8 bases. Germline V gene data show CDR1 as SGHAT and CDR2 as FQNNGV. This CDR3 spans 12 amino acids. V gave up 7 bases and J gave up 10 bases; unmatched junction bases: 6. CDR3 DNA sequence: TGTGCCAGCACTCGCGGGGGGAGAGAGCAGTTCTTC. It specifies CASTRGGREQFF.

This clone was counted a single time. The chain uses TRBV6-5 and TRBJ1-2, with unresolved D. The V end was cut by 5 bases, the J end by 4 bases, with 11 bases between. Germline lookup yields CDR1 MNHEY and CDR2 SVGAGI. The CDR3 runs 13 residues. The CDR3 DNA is TGTGCCAGCAGTGTAACAGAGAGCTATGGCTACACCTTC. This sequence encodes CASSVTESYGYTF.

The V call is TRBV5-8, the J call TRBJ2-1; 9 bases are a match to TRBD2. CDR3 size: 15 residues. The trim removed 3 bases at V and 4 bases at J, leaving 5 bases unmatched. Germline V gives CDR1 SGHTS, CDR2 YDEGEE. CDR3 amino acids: CASSSLAGPYNEQFF. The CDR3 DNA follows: TGTGCCAGCAGCTCGCTAGCGGGACCATACAATGAGCAGTTCTTC.

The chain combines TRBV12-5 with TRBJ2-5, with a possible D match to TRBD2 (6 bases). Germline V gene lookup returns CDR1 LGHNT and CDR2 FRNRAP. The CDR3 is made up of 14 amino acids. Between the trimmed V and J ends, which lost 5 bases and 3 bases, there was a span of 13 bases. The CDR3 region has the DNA TGTGCTAGTGGTCTAGCTGGCGGGGAAGAGACCCAGTACTTC. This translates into CASGLAGGEETQYF.

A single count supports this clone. In nucleotides, the CDR3 is TGTGCCATCAGGGGGACTAGCGGGAGGGCCGGGAACGAGCAGTACTTC. It codes for CAIRGTSGRAGNEQYF. The chain links TRBV10-3 to TRBJ2-7; TRBD2 matches at 16 bases. Germline assignment: CDR1 ENHRY and CDR2 SYGVKD. The CDR3 has 16 amino acids. V shed 6 bases and J 5 bases; nucleotides not matched to a gene: 7.

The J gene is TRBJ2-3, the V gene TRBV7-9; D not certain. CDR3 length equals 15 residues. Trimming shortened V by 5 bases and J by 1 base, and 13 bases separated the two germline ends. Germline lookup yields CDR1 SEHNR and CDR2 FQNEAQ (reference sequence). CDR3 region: CASSIWAARTDTQYF. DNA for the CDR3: TGTGCCAGCAGCATATGGGCCGCTCGCACAGATACGCAGTATTTT.

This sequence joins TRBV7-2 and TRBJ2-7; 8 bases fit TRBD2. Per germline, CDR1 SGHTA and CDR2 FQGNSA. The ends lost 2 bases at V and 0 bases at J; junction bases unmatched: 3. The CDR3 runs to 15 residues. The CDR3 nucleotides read TGTGCCAGCAGCTTAAGCGGGGGATCCTCCTACGAGCAGTACTTC. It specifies CASSLSGGSSYEQYF.

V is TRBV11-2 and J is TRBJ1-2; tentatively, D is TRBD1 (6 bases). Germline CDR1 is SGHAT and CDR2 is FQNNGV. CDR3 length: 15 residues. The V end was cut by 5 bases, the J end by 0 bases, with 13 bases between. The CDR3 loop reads CASSTGQNPNYGYTF. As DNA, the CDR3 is TGTGCCAGCAGCACCGGACAGAATCCTAACTATGGCTACACCTTC.

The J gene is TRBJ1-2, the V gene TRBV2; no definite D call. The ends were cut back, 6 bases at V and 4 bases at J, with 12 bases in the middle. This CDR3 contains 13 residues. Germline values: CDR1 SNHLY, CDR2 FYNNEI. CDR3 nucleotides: TGTGCCAGCAGCCGAACCACCGGCTATGGCTACACCTTC. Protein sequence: CASSRTTGYGYTF.

The chain's CDR3 is CASSPGQGSYEQYF. For the CDR3, the DNA is TGTGCCAGCAGCCCGGGACAGGGCTCCTACGAGCAGTACTTC. The V call is TRBV2, the J call TRBJ2-7, with 9 bases lining up with TRBD1. Trimming at V came to 6 bases and at J to 0 bases, leaving 3 bases not matched to a gene. The CDR3 length is 14 residues. Germline CDR1 is SNHLY and CDR2 is FYNNEI.

CDR3 sequence: CASSLDFGRRNTEAFF. The CDR3 DNA reads TGTGCCAGCAGCTTAGACTTCGGGAGACGAAACACTGAAGCTTTCTTT. The V gene is TRBV7-2, the J gene TRBJ1-1; D is uncertain. Germline V gives CDR1 SGHTA, CDR2 FQGNSA. The CDR3 consists of 16 residues. V lost 1 base, J lost 2 bases, and 14 bases lay in between.

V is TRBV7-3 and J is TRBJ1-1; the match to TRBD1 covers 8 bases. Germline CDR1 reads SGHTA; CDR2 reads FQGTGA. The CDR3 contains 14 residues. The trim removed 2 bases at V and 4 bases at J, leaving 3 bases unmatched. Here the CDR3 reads CASSLSGGFTEAFF. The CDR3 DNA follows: TGTGCCAGCAGCTTATCAGGGGGCTTCACTGAAGCTTTCTTT.